This T cell receptor (beta chain) came from a study of cytomegalovirus exposure and HLA in healthy donors. Overall study findings and caveats: A missense DCLRE1C variant was associated with V- and J-gene trimming of TCR beta chains in a later analysis, and an independent cohort replicated the association.

Looked up from germline, CDR1 is DFQATT and CDR2 is SNEGSKA (reference sequence). V was cut by 5 bases and J by 9 bases, with 12 bases left in between. The CDR3 length is 11 residues. Researchers ran the PCR with 60 Vbeta and 13 Jbeta primers. The assay was immunoSEQ multiplex PCR, and TCRdb's table has in-frame clones only and misses some. The sample contains around 140,000 clones, less than 80% of which appear only once. Only one count was recorded for this clone. As yet, its antigen is unknown. The J gene is TRBJ2-3, the V gene TRBV20-1; perhaps TRBD1 as D (6 bases). The TCR was taken from a man aged 45-65 years in good health and CMV-seropositive. Sample: PBMCs. The CDR3: CSAGSRGTQYF. CDR3 sequence (DNA): TGCAGTGCTGGCTCCAGGGGAACGCAGTATTTT.